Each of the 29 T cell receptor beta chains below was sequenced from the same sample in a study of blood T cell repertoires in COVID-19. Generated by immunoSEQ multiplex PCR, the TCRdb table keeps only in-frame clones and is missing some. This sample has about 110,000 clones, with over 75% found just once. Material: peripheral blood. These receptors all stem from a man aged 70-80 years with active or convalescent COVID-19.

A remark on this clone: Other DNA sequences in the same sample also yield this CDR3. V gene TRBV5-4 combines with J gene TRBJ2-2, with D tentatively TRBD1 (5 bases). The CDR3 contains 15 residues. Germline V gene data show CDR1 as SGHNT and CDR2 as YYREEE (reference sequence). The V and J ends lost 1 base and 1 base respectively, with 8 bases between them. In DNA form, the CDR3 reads TGTGCCAGCAGCTTGTTGCAGGGGAACACCGGGGAGCTGTTTTTT. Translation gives CASSLLQGNTGELFF.

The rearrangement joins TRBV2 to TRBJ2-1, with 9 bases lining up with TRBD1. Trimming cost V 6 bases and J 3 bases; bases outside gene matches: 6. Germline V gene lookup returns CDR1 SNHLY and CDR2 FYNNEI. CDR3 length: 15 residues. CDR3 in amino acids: CASRVTGGGYNEQFF. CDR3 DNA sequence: TGTGCCAGCAGAGTGACAGGGGGAGGCTACAATGAGCAGTTCTTC.

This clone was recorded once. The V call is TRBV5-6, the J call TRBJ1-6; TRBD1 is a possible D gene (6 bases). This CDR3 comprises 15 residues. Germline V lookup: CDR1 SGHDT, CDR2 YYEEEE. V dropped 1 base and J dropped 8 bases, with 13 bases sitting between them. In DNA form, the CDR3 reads TGTGCCAGCAGCTTGACAGGGCTCGATGATTCACCCCTCCACTTT. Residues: CASSLTGLDDSPLHF.

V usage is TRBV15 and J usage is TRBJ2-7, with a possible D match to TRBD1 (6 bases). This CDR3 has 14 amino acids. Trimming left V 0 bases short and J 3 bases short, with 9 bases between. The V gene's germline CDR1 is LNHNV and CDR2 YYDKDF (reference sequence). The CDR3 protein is CATSREGAGYEQYF. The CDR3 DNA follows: TGTGCCACCAGCAGAGAGGGGGCTGGCTACGAGCAGTACTTC.

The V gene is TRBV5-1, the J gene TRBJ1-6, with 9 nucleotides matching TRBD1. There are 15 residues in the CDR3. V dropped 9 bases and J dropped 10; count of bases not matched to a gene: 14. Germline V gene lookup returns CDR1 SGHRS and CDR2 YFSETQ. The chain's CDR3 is CATKAGTGTSSPLHF. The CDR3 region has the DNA TGCGCCACCAAGGCCGGGACAGGGACGTCCTCACCCCTCCACTTT. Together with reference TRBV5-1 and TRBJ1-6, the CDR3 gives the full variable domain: KAGVTQTPRYLIKTRGQQVTLSCSPISGHRSVSWYQQTPGQGLQFLFEYFSETQRNKGNFPGRFSGRQFSNSRSEMNVSTLELGDSALYLCATKAGTGTSSPLHFGNGTRLTVT.

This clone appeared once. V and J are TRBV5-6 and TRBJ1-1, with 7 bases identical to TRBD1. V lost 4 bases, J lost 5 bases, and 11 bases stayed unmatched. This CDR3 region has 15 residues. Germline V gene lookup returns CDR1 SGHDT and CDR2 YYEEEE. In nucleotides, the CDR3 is TGTGCCAGCAGCATACGACAGGGATTTCGGACTGAAGCTTTCTTT. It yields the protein CASSIRQGFRTEAFF.

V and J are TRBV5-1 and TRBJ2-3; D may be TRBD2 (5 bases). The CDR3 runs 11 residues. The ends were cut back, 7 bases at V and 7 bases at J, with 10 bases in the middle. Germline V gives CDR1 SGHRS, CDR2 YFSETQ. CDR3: CASQDFNTQYF. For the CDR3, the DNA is TGCGCCAGCCAGGACTTCAATACGCAGTATTTT.

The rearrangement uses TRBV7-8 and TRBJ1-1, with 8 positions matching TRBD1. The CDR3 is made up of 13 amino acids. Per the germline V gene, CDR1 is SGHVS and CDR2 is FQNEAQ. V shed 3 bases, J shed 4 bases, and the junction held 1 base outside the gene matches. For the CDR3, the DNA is TGTGCCAGCAGCTTCACAGGGGGCACTGAAGCTTTCTTT. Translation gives CASSFTGGTEAFF.

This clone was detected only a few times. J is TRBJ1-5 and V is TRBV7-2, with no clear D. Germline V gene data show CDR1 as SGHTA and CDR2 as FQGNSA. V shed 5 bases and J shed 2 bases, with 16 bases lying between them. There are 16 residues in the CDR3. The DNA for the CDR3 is TGTGCCAGCAGCCAAGAATCAGGAAAGGGCAATCAGCCCCAGCATTTT. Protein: CASSQESGKGNQPQHF.

CDR3 protein: CASSSPGQGRNEQFF. In nucleotides, the CDR3 is TGTGCCAGCAGTTCCCCGGGACAGGGTCGGAATGAGCAGTTCTTC. The chain has TRBV11-2 and TRBJ2-1; 9 nucleotides agree with TRBD1. The germline gives CDR1 SGHAT, CDR2 FQNNGV. This CDR3 is 15 amino acids long. With V trimmed by 6 bases and J by 7 bases, 10 bases remained unmatched.

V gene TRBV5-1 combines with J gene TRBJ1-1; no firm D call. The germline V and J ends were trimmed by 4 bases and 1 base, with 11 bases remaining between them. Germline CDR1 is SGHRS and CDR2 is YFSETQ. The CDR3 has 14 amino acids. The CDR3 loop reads CASSLISGNTEAFF. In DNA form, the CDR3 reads TGCGCCAGCAGCCTAATCTCGGGGAACACTGAAGCTTTCTTT.

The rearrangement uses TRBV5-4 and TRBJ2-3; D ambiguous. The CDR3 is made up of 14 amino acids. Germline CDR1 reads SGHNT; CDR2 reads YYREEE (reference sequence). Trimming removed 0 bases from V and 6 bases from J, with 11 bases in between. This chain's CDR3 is CASSLALESDTQYF. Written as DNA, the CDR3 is TGTGCCAGCAGCTTGGCCCTAGAGTCGGATACGCAGTATTTT.

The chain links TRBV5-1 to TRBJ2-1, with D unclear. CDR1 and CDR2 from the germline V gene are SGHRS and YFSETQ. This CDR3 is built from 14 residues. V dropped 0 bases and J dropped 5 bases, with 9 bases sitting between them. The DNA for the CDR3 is TGCGCCAGCAGCTTGGATCCCCCAAACAATGAGCAGTTCTTC. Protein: CASSLDPPNNEQFF.

CDR3 in DNA: TGTGCCAGCAGTGAACCAGGGCGCACAGATACGCAGTATTTT. Its translation is CASSEPGRTDTQYF. The V and J genes are TRBV6-1 and TRBJ2-3, with D perhaps matching TRBD1 (5 bases). The CDR3 length is 14 residues. V dropped 2 bases and J dropped 1 base, with 7 bases sitting between them. Per the germline V gene, CDR1 is MNHNS and CDR2 is SASEGT.

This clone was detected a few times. The CDR3 DNA reads as TGTGCCAGCAGTCCCGGGGGGGGTTATGGCTACACCTTC. Amino acid sequence: CASSPGGGYGYTF. The chain employs TRBV6-5 and TRBJ1-2; maybe TRBD1 (5 bases). With 5 bases removed from V and 5 bases from J, the gap between germline ends came to 12 bases. Germline V CDR1 and CDR2: MNHEY, SVGAGI. This CDR3 contains 13 residues.

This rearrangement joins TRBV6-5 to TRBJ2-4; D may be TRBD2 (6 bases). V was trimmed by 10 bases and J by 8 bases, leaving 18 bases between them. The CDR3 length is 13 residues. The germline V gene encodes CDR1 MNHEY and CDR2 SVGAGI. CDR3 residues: CATRDRSGDIQYF. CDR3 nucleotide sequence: TGTGCCACCAGGGACCGTTCGGGGGACATTCAGTACTTC.

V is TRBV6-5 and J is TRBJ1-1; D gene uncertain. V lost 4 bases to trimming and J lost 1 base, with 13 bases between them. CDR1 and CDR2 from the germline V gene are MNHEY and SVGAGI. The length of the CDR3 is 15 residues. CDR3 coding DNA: TGTGCCAGCAGTTCACCCGGACTTCCGAACACTGAAGCTTTCTTT. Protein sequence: CASSSPGLPNTEAFF.

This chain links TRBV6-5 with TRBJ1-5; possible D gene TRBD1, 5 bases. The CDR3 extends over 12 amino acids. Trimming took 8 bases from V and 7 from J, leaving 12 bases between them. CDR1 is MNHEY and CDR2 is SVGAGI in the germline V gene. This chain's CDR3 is CASGDSGQPQHF. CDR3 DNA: TGTGCCAGCGGGGACTCCGGGCAGCCCCAGCATTTT.

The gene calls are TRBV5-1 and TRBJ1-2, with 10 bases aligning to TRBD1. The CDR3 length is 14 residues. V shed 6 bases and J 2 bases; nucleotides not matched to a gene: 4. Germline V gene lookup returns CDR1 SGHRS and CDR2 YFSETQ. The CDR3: CASTWTGGNYGYTF. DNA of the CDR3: TGCGCCAGCACCTGGACAGGGGGAAACTATGGCTACACCTTC.

The DNA for the CDR3 is TGTGCCAGCAGCTCCCAACAGGGGGCAGGCCAGGAGACCCAGTACTTC. Protein product: CASSSQQGAGQETQYF. V gene TRBV11-2 combines with J gene TRBJ2-5; 9 nucleotides align to TRBD1. J was trimmed by 5 bases and V by 4 bases; bases with no gene match: 11. The CDR3 covers 16 residues. Germline lookup yields CDR1 SGHAT and CDR2 FQNNGV.

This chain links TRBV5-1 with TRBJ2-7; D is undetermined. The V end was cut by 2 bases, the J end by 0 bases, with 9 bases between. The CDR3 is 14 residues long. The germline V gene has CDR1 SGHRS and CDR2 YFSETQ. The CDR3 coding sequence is TGCGCCAGCAGCTTACGTCTTAGCTCCTACGAGCAGTACTTC. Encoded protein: CASSLRLSSYEQYF.

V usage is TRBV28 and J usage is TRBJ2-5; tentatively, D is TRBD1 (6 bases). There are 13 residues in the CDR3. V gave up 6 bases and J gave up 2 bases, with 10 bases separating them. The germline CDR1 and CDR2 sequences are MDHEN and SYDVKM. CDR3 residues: CASRGTPQETQYF. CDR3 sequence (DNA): TGTGCCAGCAGGGGGACACCTCAAGAGACCCAGTACTTC. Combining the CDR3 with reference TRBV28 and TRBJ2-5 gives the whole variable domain DVKVTQSSRYLVKRTGEKVFLECVQDMDHENMFWYRQDPGLGLRLIYFSYDVKMKEKGDIPEGYSVSREKKERFSLILESASTNQTSMYLCASRGTPQETQYFGPGTRLLVL.

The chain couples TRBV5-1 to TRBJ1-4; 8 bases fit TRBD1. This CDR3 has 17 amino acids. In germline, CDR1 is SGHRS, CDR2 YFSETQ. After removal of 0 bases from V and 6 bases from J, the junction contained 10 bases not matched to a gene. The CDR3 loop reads CASSLAGRGRADEKLFF. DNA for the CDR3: TGCGCCAGCAGCTTGGCTGGCAGGGGGCGCGCCGATGAAAAACTGTTTTTT.

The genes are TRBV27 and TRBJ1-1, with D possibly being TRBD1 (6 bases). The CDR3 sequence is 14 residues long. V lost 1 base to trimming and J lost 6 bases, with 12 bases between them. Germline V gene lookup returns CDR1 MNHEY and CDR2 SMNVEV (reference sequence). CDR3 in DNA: TGTGCCAGCAGTTTATTAGGGGGTATGCCTGAAGCTTTCTTT. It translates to CASSLLGGMPEAFF.

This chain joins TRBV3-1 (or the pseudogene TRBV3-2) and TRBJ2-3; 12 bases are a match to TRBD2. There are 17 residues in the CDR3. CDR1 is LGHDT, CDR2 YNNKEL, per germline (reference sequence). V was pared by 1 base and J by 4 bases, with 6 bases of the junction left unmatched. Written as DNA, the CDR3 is TGTGCCAGCAGCCAAGTAGGACTAGCGGGGAGGTCAGATACGCAGTATTTT. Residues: CASSQVGLAGRSDTQYF.

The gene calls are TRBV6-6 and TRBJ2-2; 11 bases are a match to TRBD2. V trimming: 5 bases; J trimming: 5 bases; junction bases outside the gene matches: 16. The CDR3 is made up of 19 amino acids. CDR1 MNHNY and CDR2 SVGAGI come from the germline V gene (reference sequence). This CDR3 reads CASSRQGPFSGRGTGELFF. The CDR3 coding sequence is TGTGCCAGCAGTCGACAGGGGCCCTTTAGCGGGAGGGGGACCGGGGAGCTGTTTTTT.

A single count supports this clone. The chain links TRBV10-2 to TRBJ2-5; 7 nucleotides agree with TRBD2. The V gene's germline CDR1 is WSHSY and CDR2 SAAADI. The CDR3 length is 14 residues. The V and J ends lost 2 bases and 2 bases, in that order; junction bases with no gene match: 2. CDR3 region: CASSEEGGQETQYF. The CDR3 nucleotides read TGCGCCAGCAGTGAGGAGGGAGGGCAAGAGACCCAGTACTTC.

The DNA of the CDR3 is TGTGCCATCAGTGCGAACAGGGATGAAAAACTGTTTTTT. This encodes CAISANRDEKLFF. This rearrangement joins TRBV10-3 to TRBJ1-4; D is perhaps TRBD1 (6 bases). The CDR3 sequence is 13 residues long. Germline values: CDR1 ENHRY, CDR2 SYGVKD. The V gene lost 4 bases and the J gene lost 6 bases, with 9 bases spanning the gap.

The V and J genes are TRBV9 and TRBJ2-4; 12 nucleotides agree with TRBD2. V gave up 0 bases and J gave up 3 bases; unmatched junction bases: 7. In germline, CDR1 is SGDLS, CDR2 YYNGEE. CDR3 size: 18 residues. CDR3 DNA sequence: TGTGCCAGCAGCGTAGGGAGACTAGCGGGAGTGGACAAAAACATTCAGTACTTC. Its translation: CASSVGRLAGVDKNIQYF.